The 2 T cell receptor beta chains listed next were all sequenced from one sample in a study of shared clonotypes between healthy human individuals. Repertoires were generated with immunoSEQ multiplex PCR, while TCRdb's copy carries only in-frame clones and drops some. Counted here are roughly 330,000 clones, 74% occurring once; the ten biggest clones make up under 13%. Specimen: memory CD4+ T cells sorted from blood. Subset here: CD45RA-negative fraction. Receptor source: a man between 25 and 39 years old in good health.

This sequence joins TRBV5-4 and TRBJ1-5; D remains ambiguous. Trimming stripped 0 bases from V and 9 bases from J, with 10 bases between. Germline CDR1 reads SGHNT; CDR2 reads YYREEE (reference sequence). CDR3 length: 13 amino acids. The CDR3 DNA reads as TGTGCCAGCAGCTTGGATGAGGCGGGGCCCCAGCATTTT. It is translated as CASSLDEAGPQHF.

Many counts were recorded for this clone. This chain uses TRBV9 with TRBJ2-1, with 8 bases aligning to TRBD2. Germline CDR1 reads SGDLS; CDR2 reads YYNGEE. This CDR3 region has 14 residues. J gave up 5 bases and V 4 bases, and 5 bases lay outside the gene matches. The CDR3 region is CASSKLAENNEQFF. DNA for the CDR3: TGTGCCAGCAGCAAACTAGCGGAGAACAATGAGCAGTTCTTC.